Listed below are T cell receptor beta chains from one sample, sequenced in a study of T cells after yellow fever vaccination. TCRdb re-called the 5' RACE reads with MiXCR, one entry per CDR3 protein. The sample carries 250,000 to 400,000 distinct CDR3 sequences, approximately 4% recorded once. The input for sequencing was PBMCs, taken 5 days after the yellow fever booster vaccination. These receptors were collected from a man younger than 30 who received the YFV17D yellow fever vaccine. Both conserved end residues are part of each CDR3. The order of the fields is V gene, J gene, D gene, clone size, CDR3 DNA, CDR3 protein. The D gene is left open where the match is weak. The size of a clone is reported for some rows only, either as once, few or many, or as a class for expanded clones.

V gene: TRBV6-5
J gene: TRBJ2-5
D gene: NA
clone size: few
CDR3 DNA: TGTGCCAGCAGTCCACAATGGACTGATGAGCAACAAGAGACCCAGTACTTC
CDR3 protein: CASSPQWTDEQQETQYF

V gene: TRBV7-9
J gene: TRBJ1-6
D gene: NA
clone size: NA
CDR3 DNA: TGTGCCAGCAGCTTAACCAGCTCCTATAATTCACCCCTCCACTTT
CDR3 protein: CASSLTSSYNSPLHF

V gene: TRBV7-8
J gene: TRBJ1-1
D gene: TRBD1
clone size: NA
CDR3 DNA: TGTGCCAGCAGCTTAGGTTTGGGACAGGGGGCCACTGAAGCTTTCTTT
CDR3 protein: CASSLGLGQGATEAFF

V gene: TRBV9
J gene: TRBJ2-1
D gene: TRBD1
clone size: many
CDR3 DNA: TGTGCCAGCAGCGCTTGGACAGGCTACAATGAGCAGTTCTTC
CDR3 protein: CASSAWTGYNEQFF

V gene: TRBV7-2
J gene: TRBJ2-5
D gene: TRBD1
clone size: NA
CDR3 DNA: TGTGCCAGCAGCAACCAGGGGGCCAGGGAGACCCAGTACTTC
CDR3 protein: CASSNQGARETQYF

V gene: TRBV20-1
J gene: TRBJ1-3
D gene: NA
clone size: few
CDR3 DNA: TGCAGTGCCTTGGGGGGGAGGTTCTCTGGAAACACCATATATTTT
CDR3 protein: CSALGGRFSGNTIYF

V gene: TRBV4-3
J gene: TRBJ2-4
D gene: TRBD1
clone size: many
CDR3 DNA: TGCGCCAGCAGCTCGCAATTTTCAGTCGGGACAGGGCAAAACATTCAGTACTTC
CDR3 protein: CASSSQFSVGTGQNIQYF

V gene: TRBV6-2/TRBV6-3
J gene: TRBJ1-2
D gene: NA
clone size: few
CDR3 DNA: TGTGCCGATACCTGGACAGTAAGCTATGGCTACACCTTC
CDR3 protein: CADTWTVSYGYTF

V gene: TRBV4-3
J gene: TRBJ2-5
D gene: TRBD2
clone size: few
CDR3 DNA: TGCGCCAGCAGCCAAGATCTAAAAGCGGGGGGCGTGGAGACCCAGTACTTC
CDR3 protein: CASSQDLKAGGVETQYF

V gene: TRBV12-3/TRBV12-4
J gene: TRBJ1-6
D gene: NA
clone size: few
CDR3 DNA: TGTGCCAGCAGACCCTTCGGGCAGAATAATTCACCCCTCCACTTT
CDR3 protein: CASRPFGQNNSPLHF

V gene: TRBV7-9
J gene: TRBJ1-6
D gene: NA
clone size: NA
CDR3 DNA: TGTGCCAGCAGCTTAGGGCAGCCAAACCCTAATTCACCCCTCCACTTT
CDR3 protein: CASSLGQPNPNSPLHF

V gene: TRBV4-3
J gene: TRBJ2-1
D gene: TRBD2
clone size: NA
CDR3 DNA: TGCGCCAGCAGCCACCGAGCGGGGGACAATGAGCAGTTCTTC
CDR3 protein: CASSHRAGDNEQFF

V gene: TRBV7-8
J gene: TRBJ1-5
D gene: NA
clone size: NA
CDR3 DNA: TGTGCCAGCAGCTCCTATACCGGGATTCCTAGCAATCAGCCCCAGCATTTT
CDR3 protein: CASSSYTGIPSNQPQHF

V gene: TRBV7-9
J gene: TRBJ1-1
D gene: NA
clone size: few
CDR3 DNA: TGTGCCAGCAGCTCTAACGGGAACACTGAAGCTTTCTTT
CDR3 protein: CASSSNGNTEAFF

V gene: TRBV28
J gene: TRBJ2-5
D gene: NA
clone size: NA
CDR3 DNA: TGTGCCAGCAATATTTATACTTCTCCCCTAGGCGAGACCCAGTACTTC
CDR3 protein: CASNIYTSPLGETQYF

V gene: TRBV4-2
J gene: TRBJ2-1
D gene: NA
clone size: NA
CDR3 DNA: TGTGCCAGCAGCCAAGAGGGACCGGGGAGGTACAATGAGCAGTTCTTC
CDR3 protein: CASSQEGPGRYNEQFF

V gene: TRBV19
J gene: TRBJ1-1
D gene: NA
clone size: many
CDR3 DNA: TGTGCCAGTAGTGTCAACCCGGGAGGAGACACTGAAGCTTTCTTT
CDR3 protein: CASSVNPGGDTEAFF

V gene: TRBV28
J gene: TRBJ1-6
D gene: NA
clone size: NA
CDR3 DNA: TGTGCCAGCAGAACCGGGGGGGGACGGGATTCACCCCTCCACTTT
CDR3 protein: CASRTGGGRDSPLHF

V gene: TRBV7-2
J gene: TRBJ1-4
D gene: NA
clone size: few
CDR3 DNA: TGTGCCAGCACCCCGTTGGAAGGAGCGGGGGAAAAACTGTTTTTT
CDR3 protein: CASTPLEGAGEKLFF

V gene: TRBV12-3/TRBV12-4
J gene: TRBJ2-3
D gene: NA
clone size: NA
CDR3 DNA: TGTGCCAGCAGTCCCTTTGGTGGGGCTGGAGATACGCAGTATTTT
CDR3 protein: CASSPFGGAGDTQYF

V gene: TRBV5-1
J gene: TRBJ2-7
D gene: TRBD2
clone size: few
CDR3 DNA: TGCGCCAGCAGCTTGGGGCTCCTAGCGGGGGCCGAGCAGTACTTC
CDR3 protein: CASSLGLLAGAEQYF

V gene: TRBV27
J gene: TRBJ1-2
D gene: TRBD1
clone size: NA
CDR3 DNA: TGTGCCAGCAGTTCACAGGGGAGCGATGGCTACACCTTC
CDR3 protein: CASSSQGSDGYTF

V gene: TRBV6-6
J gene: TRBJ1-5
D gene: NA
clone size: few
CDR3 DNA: TGTGCCAGCAGTACGATGGTACAGCCCCAGCATTTT
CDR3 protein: CASSTMVQPQHF

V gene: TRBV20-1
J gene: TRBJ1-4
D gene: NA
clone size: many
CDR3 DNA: TGCAGTGCTAGAGACCAAAGGGGCAGTGAAAAACTGTTTTTT
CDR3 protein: CSARDQRGSEKLFF

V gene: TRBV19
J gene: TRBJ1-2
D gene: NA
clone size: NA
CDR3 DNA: TGTGCCAGTAGTATCGGCAGGGGAGATGGCTACACCTTC
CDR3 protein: CASSIGRGDGYTF

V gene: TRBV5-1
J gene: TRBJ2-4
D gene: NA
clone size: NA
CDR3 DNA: TGCGCCAGCAGCGGGGGGACACTTCAAAACCTTCAGTACTTC
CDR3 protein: CASSGGTLQNLQYF

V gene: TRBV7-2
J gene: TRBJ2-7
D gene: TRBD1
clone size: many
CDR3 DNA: TGTGCCAGCAGCCCTGAACAGGGGCGGTACGAGCAGTACTTC
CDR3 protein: CASSPEQGRYEQYF

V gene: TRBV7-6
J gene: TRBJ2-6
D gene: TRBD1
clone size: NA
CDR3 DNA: TGTGCCAGCAGTCCACCTCACGAGGCAGGGGGTTCTGGGGCCAACGTCCTGACTTTC
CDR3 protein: CASSPPHEAGGSGANVLTF

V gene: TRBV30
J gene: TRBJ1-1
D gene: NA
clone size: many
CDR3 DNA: TGTGCCTGGAGTGTTCAGGGATCGGCTTTCTTT
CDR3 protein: CAWSVQGSAFF

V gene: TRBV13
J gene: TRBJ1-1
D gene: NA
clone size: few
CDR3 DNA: TGTGCCAGCAGCGCAACAGGTGGGATCGAAGCTTTCTTT
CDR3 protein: CASSATGGIEAFF